This T cell receptor beta chain was recorded in a study of PD-1 blockade in classical Hodgkin lymphoma. Study-level findings and limits: Patients with an early start, nivolumab under 1 year after ASCT, were excluded.

Relapses following autologous stem cell transplantation were seen in all patients, with brentuximab vedotin exposure varying. The patients, who had relapsed/refractory classical Hodgkin lymphoma, achieved best responses of complete response, partial response or progressive disease. Details on this clone: Its target is unknown.

Some clones are missing from TCRdb's copy, which holds only in-frame ones; the method was immunoSEQ multiplex PCR. The sample includes 55,000 to 75,000 clones, over 55% seen only once; the top ten take about 9.1%. The V end was cut by 3 bases, the J end by 5 bases, with 10 bases between. The CDR3 has 12 amino acids. Per the germline V gene, CDR1 is SQVTM and CDR2 is ANQGSEA. The clonotype comes from a human donor with classical Hodgkin lymphoma. J is TRBJ1-2 and V is TRBV29-1; the D is unclear. The source was peripheral blood mononuclear cells (PBMCs), collected before the second cycle of nivolumab. The CDR3 DNA reads TGCAGCGTTGATTTAACGGGGTATGGCTACACCTTC. This encodes CSVDLTGYGYTF.